This T cell receptor (beta chain) originates from a study of T cells after yellow fever vaccination. Points from the study as a whole: FACS-sorted repertoires could contain abundant clonotypes contaminating from the bulk population.

TCR cDNA was made by 5'RACE template switching, adding a universal primer site and UMIs. TCRdb recomputed calls from the 5' RACE reads with MiXCR, one row per CDR3 protein. The table records over 130,000 distinct CDR3 sequences, 7% to 9% of them present only once. This clonotype has only a few counts. As yet, its antigen is unknown. V lost 6 bases, J lost 4 bases, and 8 bases lay in between. Germline assignment: CDR1 SGHNT and CDR2 YYREEE (reference sequence). The CDR3 sequence is 11 residues long. The rearrangement joins TRBV5-4 to TRBJ2-7; the D is unclear. Sequencing was performed on CD4+ T cells sorted from PBMCs, taken 5 days after the yellow fever booster vaccination. The sequence derives from a man under 40 who received the YFV17D yellow fever vaccine. For the CDR3, the DNA is TGTGCCAGCAAATCCGGGTACGAGCAGTACTTC. It encodes CASKSGYEQYF.